The 32 T cell receptor beta chains presented below share a single source sample, sequenced in a study of blood T cell repertoires in COVID-19. Libraries were prepared by immunoSEQ multiplex PCR; TCRdb keeps only in-frame clonotypes and omits some of them. This sample has 310,000 or so clones; about 91% occur once, and the top ten carry around 8.9%. The sample was PBMCs or T cells enriched from blood (not recorded which). These receptors all come from a woman in her late teens or twenties who had recovered from COVID-19.

This sequence joins TRBV19 and TRBJ2-7, with D possibly TRBD1 on 6 matching bases. Germline loops: CDR1 LNHDA, CDR2 SQIVND (reference sequence). V was trimmed by 7 bases and J by 0 bases, leaving 19 bases between them. The CDR3 contains 16 residues. The CDR3 protein is CASKFSSAGDSYEQYF. The DNA of the CDR3 is TGTGCCAGTAAGTTTTCGTCGGCAGGGGACTCCTACGAGCAGTACTTC.

The V gene is TRBV7-2, the J gene TRBJ2-5, with TRBD1 as a possible D gene (5 bases). This CDR3 spans 14 amino acids. Germline-derived CDR1 and CDR2 are SGHTA and FQGNSA. Deletions cut 5 bases from V and 6 bases from J, with 16 bases between. CDR3 protein: CASSLVGRGQTQYF. The CDR3, as DNA: TGTGCCAGCAGCCTGGTGGGGCGAGGACAGACCCAGTACTTC.

The chain combines TRBV7-9 with TRBJ2-5; 13 bases are a match to TRBD2. The CDR3 totals 17 residues. Germline V lookup: CDR1 SEHNR, CDR2 FQNEAQ (reference sequence). The V gene end was trimmed by 8 bases and the J gene end by 2 bases; junction bases not matched to a gene: 11. The CDR3 DNA reads TGTGCCAGCGGACTAGCGGGAGAGGGGGTGTGGCAAGAGACCCAGTACTTC. Translation: CASGLAGEGVWQETQYF.

The chain carries TRBV5-1 and TRBJ1-3; D remains ambiguous. This CDR3 spans 13 amino acids. Per the germline V gene, CDR1 is SGHRS and CDR2 is YFSETQ. The ends were cut back, 0 bases at V and 7 bases at J, with 8 bases in the middle. CDR3 sequence reads: CASSLDGVNTIYF. As DNA, the CDR3 is TGCGCCAGCAGCTTGGACGGGGTTAACACCATATATTTT.

V usage is TRBV28 and J usage is TRBJ1-5; a weak D match, TRBD1 (5 bases). The germline CDR1 and CDR2 sequences are MDHEN and SYDVKM. The CDR3 has 14 amino acids. With 4 bases removed from V and 2 bases from J, the gap between germline ends came to 9 bases. The CDR3 reads CASSWTTGNQPQHF. For the CDR3, the DNA is TGTGCCAGCAGTTGGACAACCGGCAATCAGCCCCAGCATTTT.

The chain is built from TRBV18 and TRBJ1-3; D uncertain. V was cut by 6 bases and J by 2 bases, with 14 bases left in between. This CDR3 spans 15 amino acids. Germline loops: CDR1 KGHSH, CDR2 LQKENI. The chain's CDR3 is CASSPSRQAGNTIYF. CDR3 bases: TGTGCCAGCTCCCCGAGCCGCCAGGCTGGAAACACCATATATTTT.

The chain recombines TRBV4-3 with TRBJ2-7, with D uncertain. Trimming shortened V by 0 bases and J by 0 bases, and 6 bases separated the two germline ends. The CDR3 consists of 14 residues. The germline V gene has CDR1 LGHNA and CDR2 YSLEER. CDR3 nucleotide sequence: TGCGCCAGCAGCCAAGATATTAGCTCCTACGAGCAGTACTTC. Protein: CASSQDISSYEQYF.

The gene calls are TRBV4-2 and TRBJ1-1; 8 bases match TRBD1. The CDR3 consists of 18 residues. V trimming: 1 base; J trimming: 4 bases; junction bases outside the gene matches: 14. Germline CDR1 is LGHNA and CDR2 is YNFKEQ. The CDR3 protein is CASSQALPGQGLGTEAFF. The CDR3 DNA sequence: TGTGCCAGCAGCCAAGCCCTACCCGGACAGGGTTTGGGCACTGAAGCTTTCTTT.

V gene TRBV28 combines with J gene TRBJ1-2, with 9 bases fitting TRBD1. V trimming: 3 bases; J trimming: 5 bases; junction bases outside the gene matches: 7. The CDR3 extends over 15 amino acids. In germline, CDR1 is MDHEN, CDR2 SYDVKM. CDR3 amino acids: CASSFSTGGIYGYTF. The CDR3 DNA is TGTGCCAGCAGTTTCTCAACAGGGGGCATTTATGGCTACACCTTC.

CDR3 amino acids: CASSRGDRGDEKLFF. In DNA form, the CDR3 reads TGTGCCAGTAGCCGGGGGGACCGCGGGGATGAAAAACTGTTTTTT. V and J are TRBV19 and TRBJ1-4; TRBD1 might be the D (5 bases). The CDR3 is made up of 15 amino acids. V lost 6 bases and J 6 bases, leaving 17 bases between the germline ends. Germline V lookup: CDR1 LNHDA, CDR2 SQIVND (reference sequence).

This chain links TRBV12-3 or TRBV12-4 with TRBJ1-1; 8 bases agree with TRBD1. The length of the CDR3 is 13 residues. Losses at the gene ends were 7 bases for V and 8 bases for J; bases not matched to a gene: 9. In DNA, the CDR3 is TGTGCCAGCACCAATCTATGGGACAGGGAAGCTTTCTTT. Amino acids: CASTNLWDREAFF.

This clone appeared a few times. The CDR3 coding sequence is TGTGCCAGCAGCCCTTCTAGCGGGGGACGCTACAATGAGCAGTTCTTC. Encoded protein: CASSPSSGGRYNEQFF. The gene calls are TRBV7-9 and TRBJ2-1, with 10 bases aligning to TRBD2. This CDR3 has 16 residues. Germline V lookup: CDR1 SEHNR, CDR2 FQNEAQ (reference sequence). Trimming removed 5 bases from V and 3 bases from J; junction bases left unmatched: 7.

The genes are TRBV15 and TRBJ1-6; no clear D gene. Germline CDR1 LNHNV, CDR2 YYDKDF (reference sequence). Between the trimmed V and J ends, which lost 5 bases and 9 bases, there was a span of 17 bases. CDR3 length: 15 residues. CDR3: CATSYDSGFGSPLHF. The CDR3 DNA reads as TGTGCCACCAGCTACGACTCGGGGTTCGGTTCACCCCTCCACTTT.

The chain carries TRBV28 and TRBJ1-2, with D possibly being TRBD1 (6 bases). Looked up from germline, CDR1 is MDHEN and CDR2 is SYDVKM. The CDR3 runs 12 residues. The DNA of the CDR3 is TGTGCGACCTACTTGGGGGCCTATGGCTACACCTTC. Translating it yields CATYLGAYGYTF.

The V call is TRBV20-1, the J call TRBJ2-1, with D possibly being TRBD2 (6 bases). Between the trimmed V and J ends, which lost 3 bases and 9 bases, there was a span of 15 bases. The CDR3 covers 13 residues. CDR1 is DFQATT and CDR2 is SNEGSKA in the germline V gene (reference sequence). CDR3 sequence: CSASFSSAGEQFF. In nucleotides, the CDR3 is TGCAGTGCTAGTTTCTCTAGCGCCGGTGAGCAGTTCTTC.

The chain combines TRBV18 with TRBJ1-2; TRBD1 might be the D (6 bases). Trimming removed 3 bases at V and 1 base at J, with 12 bases between. From germline, CDR1 is KGHSH and CDR2 LQKENI. The CDR3 is 15 residues long. The CDR3 DNA reads as TGTGCCAGCTCACCCTCAAAGGACAGTAACTATGGCTACACCTTC. Translating gives CASSPSKDSNYGYTF.

The chain couples TRBV5-4 to TRBJ2-3, with 8 bases fitting TRBD2. CDR3 length: 13 residues. V was pared by 4 bases and J by 6 bases, with 4 bases of the junction left unmatched. Germline V gene data show CDR1 as SGHNT and CDR2 as YYREEE (reference sequence). The CDR3 sequence: CASSLTSADTQYF. CDR3 nucleotide sequence: TGTGCCAGCAGCCTGACTAGCGCTGATACGCAGTATTTT.

This chain links TRBV5-1 with TRBJ1-3; TRBD1 agrees at 7 bases. The V segment lost 0 bases and the J segment 2 bases; nucleotides outside the gene matches: 5. The CDR3 length is 16 residues. Germline assignment: CDR1 SGHRS and CDR2 YFSETQ. CDR3 DNA: TGCGCCAGCAGCTTGGATGCAGGGGGACCTGGAAACACCATATATTTT. This gives the protein CASSLDAGGPGNTIYF. Full variable domain (remainder filled in from reference TRBV5-1 and TRBJ1-3): KAGVTQTPRYLIKTRGQQVTLSCSPISGHRSVSWYQQTPGQGLQFLFEYFSETQRNKGNFPGRFSGRQFSNSRSEMNVSTLELGDSALYLCASSLDAGGPGNTIYFGEGSWLTVV.

The chain couples TRBV24-1 to TRBJ1-2; D not resolved. The CDR3 extends over 12 amino acids. Germline V gives CDR1 KGHDR, CDR2 SFDVKD. V lost 4 bases, J lost 3 bases, and 5 bases lay in between. The CDR3 sequence is CATSDSDYGYTF. The CDR3 DNA reads TGTGCCACCAGTGACTCTGACTATGGCTACACCTTC.

The V call is TRBV7-6, the J call TRBJ1-1, with a possible D match to TRBD1 (6 bases). CDR3 length: 17 residues. With 1 base removed from V and 4 bases from J, the gap between germline ends came to 19 bases. Germline CDR1 is SGHVS and CDR2 is FNYEAQ. The CDR3 is CASSLVYGGARSTEAFF. Written as DNA, the CDR3 is TGTGCCAGCAGCTTAGTCTACGGGGGGGCGCGGTCCACTGAAGCTTTCTTT.

V is TRBV7-2 and J is TRBJ1-6; no reliable D call. The germline gives CDR1 SGHTA, CDR2 FQGNSA. The CDR3 is made up of 16 amino acids. The V end was cut by 5 bases, the J end by 4 bases, with 15 bases between. The CDR3: CASSAQPSLYNSPLHF. CDR3 in DNA: TGTGCCAGCAGCGCGCAACCTTCCTTGTATAATTCACCCCTCCACTTT. Based on the CDR3 plus reference TRBV7-2 and TRBJ1-6, the full variable domain is GAGVSQSPSNKVTEKGKDVELRCDPISGHTALYWYRQSLGQGLEFLIYFQGNSAPDKSGLPSDRFSAERTGGSVSTLTIQRTQQEDSAVYLCASSAQPSLYNSPLHFGNGTRLTVT.

V usage is TRBV4-3 and J usage is TRBJ2-7; D possibly corresponds to TRBD2 (5 bases). This CDR3 has 15 residues. With 1 base removed from V and 2 bases from J, the gap between germline ends came to 12 bases. Germline-derived CDR1 and CDR2 are LGHNA and YSLEER. CDR3 nucleotides: TGCGCCAGCAGCCAAGTTCTCTCGGAGGCCTACGAGCAGTACTTC. Its protein product is CASSQVLSEAYEQYF.

The gene calls are TRBV19 and TRBJ2-3; tentatively, D is TRBD2 (5 bases). The ends were cut back, 7 bases at V and 2 bases at J, with 10 bases in the middle. The CDR3 spans 13 residues. CDR1 is LNHDA and CDR2 is SQIVND in the germline V gene (reference sequence). CDR3 sequence reads: CASKTGNTDTQYF. In DNA, the CDR3 is TGTGCCAGTAAAACGGGGAACACAGATACGCAGTATTTT.

This chain joins TRBV7-3 and TRBJ1-3, with no clear D. There are 13 residues in the CDR3. Germline values: CDR1 SGHTA, CDR2 FQGTGA. Trimming pared 6 bases from V and 1 base from J, leaving 7 bases between. The chain's CDR3 is CASSSSSGNTIYF. The DNA of the CDR3 is TGTGCCAGCAGTTCGTCTTCTGGAAACACCATATATTTT.

This clone has just a few counts. The chain links TRBV6-5 to TRBJ2-6; D unresolved. The V gene's germline CDR1 is MNHEY and CDR2 SVGAGI. The V gene lost 8 bases and the J gene lost 0 bases, with 8 bases spanning the gap. This CDR3 comprises 14 residues. CDR3 sequence reads: CASAELSGANVLTF. The CDR3 DNA is TGTGCCAGCGCCGAGCTCTCTGGGGCCAACGTCCTGACTTTC.

The chain carries TRBV7-9 and TRBJ1-5; 9 bases are shared with TRBD1. The J segment lost 0 bases and the V segment lost 2 bases, leaving 8 bases of the junction unmatched. In germline, CDR1 is SEHNR, CDR2 FQNEAQ (reference sequence). The CDR3 runs 18 residues. CDR3 protein: CASSLTAGDRDSNQPQHF. The CDR3, as DNA: TGTGCCAGCAGCTTAACGGCGGGGGACAGGGATAGCAATCAGCCCCAGCATTTT.

The gene calls are TRBV14 and TRBJ2-3, with D perhaps TRBD1 (6 bases). Trimming shortened V by 0 bases and J by 2 bases, and 12 bases separated the two germline ends. Per germline, CDR1 SGHDN and CDR2 FVKESK. This CDR3 has 16 residues. This CDR3 is CASSQEGGQHTDTQYF. The CDR3 region has the DNA TGTGCCAGCAGCCAAGAAGGAGGACAGCACACAGATACGCAGTATTTT.

The chain links TRBV29-1 to TRBJ1-2, with D possibly TRBD1 on 5 matching bases. Per the germline V gene, CDR1 is SQVTM and CDR2 is ANQGSEA. The ends were cut back, 8 bases at V and 8 bases at J, with 18 bases in the middle. There are 12 residues in the CDR3. The CDR3 is CSSSGGARGYTF. The CDR3, as DNA: TGCAGCTCCTCGGGAGGGGCGCGGGGCTACACCTTC. The complete variable domain, with remaining parts taken from reference TRBV29-1 and TRBJ1-2, reads SAVISQKPSRDICQRGTSLTIQCQVDSQVTMMFWYRQQPGQSLTLIATANQGSEATYESGFVIDKFPISRPNLTFSTLTVSNMSPEDSSIYLCSSSGGARGYTFGSGTRLTVV.

The chain uses TRBV6-1 and TRBJ2-1, with 7 bases that match TRBD1. Germline V gene lookup returns CDR1 MNHNS and CDR2 SASEGT. The CDR3 is 16 amino acids. Trimming removed 2 bases from V and 4 bases from J; junction bases left unmatched: 8. The CDR3 bases are TGTGCCAGCAGTGAATTCAGGGGGTCTACGTACAATGAGCAGTTCTTC. Protein: CASSEFRGSTYNEQFF.

Only a few counts were recorded for this clone. The V and J genes are TRBV6-2 or TRBV6-3 and TRBJ2-7; TRBD2 aligns across 12 bases. This CDR3 has 15 amino acids. CDR1 MNHEY and CDR2 SVGEGT come from the germline V gene. The V and J ends lost 5 bases and 5 bases, in that order; junction bases with no gene match: 7. CDR3 bases: TGTGCCAGCAGTCGAACTAGCGGGGGGTCCGACGAGCAGTACTTC. Translation: CASSRTSGGSDEQYF.

In its sample, this clone was seen once. The chain is built from TRBV6-5 and TRBJ2-1, with 11 nucleotides matching TRBD2. The V gene's germline CDR1 is MNHEY and CDR2 SVGAGI. CDR3 length: 15 residues. J lost 7 bases, V lost 5 bases, and 7 bases had no gene match. The CDR3 spells CASSHTSGGRNEQFF. In DNA form, the CDR3 reads TGTGCCAGCAGTCACACTAGCGGGGGACGGAATGAGCAGTTCTTC.

The chain's CDR3 is CASRGTGEPNTEAFF. The CDR3 DNA follows: TGTGCCAGCAGGGGAACAGGGGAGCCTAACACTGAAGCTTTCTTT. The chain uses TRBV28 and TRBJ1-1; 7 nucleotides line up with TRBD1. The trim removed 6 bases at V and 2 bases at J, leaving 9 bases unmatched. Germline lookup yields CDR1 MDHEN and CDR2 SYDVKM. The CDR3 has 15 amino acids.